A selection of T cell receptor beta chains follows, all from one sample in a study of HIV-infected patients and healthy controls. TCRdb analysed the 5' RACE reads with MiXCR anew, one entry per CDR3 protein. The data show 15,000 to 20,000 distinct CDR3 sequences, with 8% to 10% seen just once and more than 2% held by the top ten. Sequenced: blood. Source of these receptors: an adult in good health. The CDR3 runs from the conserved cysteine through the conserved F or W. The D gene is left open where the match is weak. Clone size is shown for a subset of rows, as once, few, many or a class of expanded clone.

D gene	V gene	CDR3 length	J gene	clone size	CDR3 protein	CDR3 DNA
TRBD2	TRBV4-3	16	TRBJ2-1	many	CASSQETSGGYNEQFF	TGCGCCAGCAGCCAAGAAACTAGCGGGGGTTACAATGAGCAGTTCTTC
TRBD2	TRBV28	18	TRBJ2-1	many	CASSSGLAGGPSYNEQFF	TGTGCCAGCAGTTCGGGACTAGCGGGGGGCCCCTCCTACAATGAGCAGTTCTTC
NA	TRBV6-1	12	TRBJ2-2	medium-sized	CASSELPGELFF	TGTGCCAGCAGTGAACTCCCCGGGGAGCTGTTTTTT
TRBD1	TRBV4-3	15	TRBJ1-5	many	CARGQSQGCNQPQHF	TGCGCCAGGGGACAGTCCCAAGGTTGCAATCAGCCCCAGCATTTT
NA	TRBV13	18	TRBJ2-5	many	CASASRMGPGFYQETQYF	TGTGCCAGCGCGAGCCGTATGGGGCCGGGGTTTTATCAAGAGACCCAGTACTTC
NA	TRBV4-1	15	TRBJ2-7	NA	CASSLRGQAGYEQYF	TGCGCCAGCAGCCTCAGGGGCCAGGCCGGCTACGAGCAGTACTTC
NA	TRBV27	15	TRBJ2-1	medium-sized	CASRFQGRGYNEQFF	TGTGCCAGCAGATTCCAGGGGCGCGGATACAATGAGCAGTTCTTC
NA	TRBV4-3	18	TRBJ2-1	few	CASSQDLGFTSSYNEQFF	TGCGCCAGCAGCCAAGATTTGGGCTTTACGAGCTCCTACAATGAGCAGTTCTTC
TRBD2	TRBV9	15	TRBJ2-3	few	CASSLGLARTDTQYF	TGTGCCAGCAGCCTAGGACTAGCTCGCACAGATACGCAGTATTTT
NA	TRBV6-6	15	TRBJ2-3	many	CASSYPGTTTDTQYF	TGTGCCAGCAGTTACCCGGGGACCACCACAGATACGCAGTATTTT
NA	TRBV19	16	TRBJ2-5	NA	CASSRGPKEARETQYF	TGTGCCAGTAGTAGGGGCCCAAAAGAGGCTAGAGAGACCCAGTACTTC
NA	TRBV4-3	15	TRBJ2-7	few	CASSQDEQGRDEQYF	TGCGCCAGCAGCCAAGATGAACAGGGACGGGACGAGCAGTACTTC
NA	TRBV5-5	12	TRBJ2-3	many	CASSVSLDTQYF	TGTGCCAGCAGTGTTTCGTTAGATACGCAGTATTTT
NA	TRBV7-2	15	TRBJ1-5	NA	CASSLENREYQPQHF	TGTGCCAGCAGCTTAGAGAACAGGGAGTATCAGCCCCAGCATTTT
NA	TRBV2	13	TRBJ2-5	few	CASSKSGGGAQYF	TGTGCCAGCAGCAAGAGCGGTGGAGGGGCCCAGTACTTC
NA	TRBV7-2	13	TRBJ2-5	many	CASSPTGAETQYF	TGTGCCAGCAGCCCGACTGGAGCCGAGACCCAGTACTTC
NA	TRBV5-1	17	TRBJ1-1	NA	CASSPNGDVDWNTEAFF	TGCGCCAGCAGCCCAAATGGGGACGTGGATTGGAACACTGAAGCTTTCTTT